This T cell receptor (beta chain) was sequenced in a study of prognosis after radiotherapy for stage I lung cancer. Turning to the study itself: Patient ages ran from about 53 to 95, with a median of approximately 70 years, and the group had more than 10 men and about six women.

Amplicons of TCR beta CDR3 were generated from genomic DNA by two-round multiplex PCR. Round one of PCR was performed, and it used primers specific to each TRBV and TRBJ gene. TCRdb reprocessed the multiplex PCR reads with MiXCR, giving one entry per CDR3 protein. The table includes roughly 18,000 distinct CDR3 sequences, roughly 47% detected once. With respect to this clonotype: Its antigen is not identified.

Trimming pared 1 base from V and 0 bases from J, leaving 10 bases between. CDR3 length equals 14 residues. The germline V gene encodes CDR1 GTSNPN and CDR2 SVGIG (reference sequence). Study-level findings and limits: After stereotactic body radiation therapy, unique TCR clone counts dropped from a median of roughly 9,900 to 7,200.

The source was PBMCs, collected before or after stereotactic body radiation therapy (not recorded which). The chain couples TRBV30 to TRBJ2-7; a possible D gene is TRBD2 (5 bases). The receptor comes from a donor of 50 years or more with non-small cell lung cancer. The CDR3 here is CAWSGLANSYEQYF. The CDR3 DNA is TGTGCCTGGAGTGGCCTAGCCAACTCCTACGAGCAGTACTTC.